The rows below give T cell receptor beta chains drawn from one sample of a study of cytomegalovirus exposure and HLA in healthy donors. The assay was immunoSEQ multiplex PCR, and TCRdb's table has in-frame clones only and misses some. The sample carries under 300,000 clones, roughly four fifths recorded once. The sample comprised PBMCs. These receptors came from a woman aged 55-70 years in good health and CMV-seropositive. The CDR3 runs from the conserved cysteine through the conserved F or W. The order of the fields is clone size, D gene, J gene, V gene, CDR3 DNA, CDR3 protein. A D gene is named only where the DNA matches it firmly. Some rows mark clone size as missing; the rest say once, few, many or name a class of expanded clone.

size: .; D: TRBD2; J: TRBJ2-7; V: TRBV18; DNA: TGTGCCAGCTCACCACCGGGACTAGCGGTGTACGAGCAGTACTTC; CDR3: CASSPPGLAVYEQYF
size: once; D: TRBD2; J: TRBJ2-7; V: TRBV7-2; DNA: TGTGCCAGCAGCTTTGGGACTAGCGGGAGTCTGTCCTACGAGCAGTACTTC; CDR3: CASSFGTSGSLSYEQYF
size: .; D: TRBD1; J: TRBJ2-1; V: TRBV7-2; DNA: TGTGCCAGCAGCCCCGAGGGGGCCTCCTACAATGAGCAGTTCTTC; CDR3: CASSPEGASYNEQFF
size: .; D: .; J: TRBJ2-1; V: TRBV7-9; DNA: TGTGCCAGCACCCCGGGGGTAGCGGAATACAATGAGCAGTTCTTC; CDR3: CASTPGVAEYNEQFF
size: .; D: TRBD2; J: TRBJ2-3; V: TRBV2; DNA: TGTGCCAGCCTGGGACTAGCGGGAGTAACAGATACGCAGTATTTT; CDR3: CASLGLAGVTDTQYF
size: .; D: TRBD2; J: TRBJ2-7; V: TRBV27; DNA: TGTGCCAGCAGTTCGACTAGCGGCAAGGCCTATGAGCAGTACTTC; CDR3: CASSSTSGKAYEQYF
size: few; D: TRBD1; J: TRBJ2-7; V: TRBV4-1; DNA: TGCGCCAGCAGCCAAGTTAAGGGGACAGGTACCTACGAGCAGTACTTC; CDR3: CASSQVKGTGTYEQYF
size: .; D: TRBD1; J: TRBJ2-5; V: TRBV19; DNA: TGTGCCAGCCGGGACAGGGGGCATATAGAGACCCAGTACTTC; CDR3: CASRDRGHIETQYF
size: .; D: .; J: TRBJ2-7; V: TRBV7-9; DNA: TGTGCCAGCAGCCCGAAGACAGATTACGAGCAGTACTTC; CDR3: CASSPKTDYEQYF
size: .; D: TRBD1; J: TRBJ2-7; V: TRBV19; DNA: TGTGCCAGTAAACTTGGGACAGGGTCCACCTACGAGCAGTACTTC; CDR3: CASKLGTGSTYEQYF
size: .; D: TRBD2; J: TRBJ2-7; V: TRBV4-1; DNA: TGCGCCAGCAGCCAAGAAGGTAGCGGGACGGGGAACTACGAGCAGTACTTC; CDR3: CASSQEGSGTGNYEQYF
size: .; D: TRBD2; J: TRBJ2-1; V: TRBV12-5; DNA: TGTGCTAGTGGTTCCTCCGGGACTAGCGGGATATATGAGCAGTTCTTC; CDR3: CASGSSGTSGIYEQFF
size: .; D: .; J: TRBJ2-7; V: TRBV7-9; DNA: TGTTCCAGCAGCTTAAACAGCTACGAGCAGTACTTC; CDR3: CSSSLNSYEQYF
size: few; D: .; J: TRBJ2-2; V: TRBV6-1; DNA: TGTGCCAGCAGTTCGTTGGGGAGTAACACCGGGGAGCTGTTTTTT; CDR3: CASSSLGSNTGELFF
size: once; D: .; J: TRBJ2-2; V: TRBV28; DNA: TGTGCCAGCTCAGTGGGGACTGGGAACACCGGGGAGCTGTTTTTT; CDR3: CASSVGTGNTGELFF
size: .; D: .; J: TRBJ2-1; V: TRBV29-1; DNA: TGCAGCACGAACTTTTACAATGAGCAGTTCTTC; CDR3: CSTNFYNEQFF
size: .; D: TRBD2; J: TRBJ2-3; V: TRBV12-5; DNA: TGTGCTAGTGCCCGACTAGCGGAGAGCACAGATACGCAGTATTTT; CDR3: CASARLAESTDTQYF
size: .; D: TRBD1; J: TRBJ1-2; V: TRBV18; DNA: TGTGCCAGCTCAATTTCCAGGGGGCTGGGCTATGGCTACACCTTC; CDR3: CASSISRGLGYGYTF
size: .; D: .; J: TRBJ1-2; V: TRBV5-1; DNA: TGCGCCAGCAGCCCGATTACCGCAGGGGCGTATGGCTACACCTTC; CDR3: CASSPITAGAYGYTF
size: .; D: .; J: TRBJ2-7; V: TRBV5-1; DNA: TGCGCCAGCAGCCTACAGGGTCGGAGCTACGAGCAGTACTTC; CDR3: CASSLQGRSYEQYF
size: .; D: TRBD2; J: TRBJ2-3; V: TRBV6-1; DNA: TGTGCCAGCTTGAAGACTAGCAGAACCACAGATACGCAGTATTTT; CDR3: CASLKTSRTTDTQYF
size: .; D: .; J: TRBJ2-1; V: TRBV7-2; DNA: TGTGCCAGCAGCTTAAAAGCGGGCCTCTACAATGAGCAGTTCTTC; CDR3: CASSLKAGLYNEQFF
size: .; D: TRBD1; J: TRBJ1-2; V: TRBV6-5; DNA: TGTGCCAGCAGTTTTAGAGGGGGCAATGGCTACACCTTC; CDR3: CASSFRGGNGYTF
size: few; D: TRBD2; J: TRBJ2-1; V: TRBV10-3; DNA: TGTGCCATCAAAGTAGCGGGAGGGTCCCATAATGAGCAGTTCTTC; CDR3: CAIKVAGGSHNEQFF
size: .; D: .; J: TRBJ2-3; V: TRBV2; DNA: TGTGCCAGCAGCCCCCTGGAGGCGGGGTTGGATACGCAGTATTTT; CDR3: CASSPLEAGLDTQYF
size: .; D: .; J: TRBJ2-5; V: TRBV5-1; DNA: TGCGCCAGCAGCTTGGACGGAGTGTTAAGTCCTTACCAAGAGACCCAGTACTTC; CDR3: CASSLDGVLSPYQETQYF
size: .; D: .; J: TRBJ2-2; V: TRBV10-3; DNA: TGTGCCATCAGTACAGGGACCGGGGAGCTGTTTTTT; CDR3: CAISTGTGELFF
size: .; D: .; J: TRBJ2-7; V: TRBV6-5; DNA: TGTGCCAGCAGTACAACTAGGCTTGGCTACGAGCAGTACTTC; CDR3: CASSTTRLGYEQYF
size: .; D: TRBD1; J: TRBJ1-2; V: TRBV9; DNA: TGTGCCAGCAGCGCCGAACACCACGCCCCAATCAGGGGGCTTGGTTTGTATGGCTACACCTTC; CDR3: CASSAEHHAPIRGLGLYGYTF
size: .; D: TRBD2; J: TRBJ2-5; V: TRBV5-1; DNA: TGCGCCAGCAGCCTCCAGACTAGCGGGAGGGCCGGGGAGACCCAGTACTTC; CDR3: CASSLQTSGRAGETQYF
size: .; D: TRBD1; J: TRBJ1-1; V: TRBV27; DNA: TGTGCCAGCAGCCAGGGGGCTGAAGCTTTCTTT; CDR3: CASSQGAEAFF